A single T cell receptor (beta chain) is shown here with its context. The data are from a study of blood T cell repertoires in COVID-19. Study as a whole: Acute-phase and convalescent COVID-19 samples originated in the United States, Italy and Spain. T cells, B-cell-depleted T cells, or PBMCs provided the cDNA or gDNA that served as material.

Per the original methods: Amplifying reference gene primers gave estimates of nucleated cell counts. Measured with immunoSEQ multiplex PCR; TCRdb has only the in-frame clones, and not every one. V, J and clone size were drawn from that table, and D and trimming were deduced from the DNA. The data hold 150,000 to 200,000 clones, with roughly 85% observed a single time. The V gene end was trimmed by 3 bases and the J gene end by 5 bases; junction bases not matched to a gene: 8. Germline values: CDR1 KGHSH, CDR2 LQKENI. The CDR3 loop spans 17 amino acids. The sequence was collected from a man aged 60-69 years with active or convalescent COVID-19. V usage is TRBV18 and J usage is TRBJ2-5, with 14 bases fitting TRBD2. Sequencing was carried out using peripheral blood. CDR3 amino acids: CASSPSPGLAGAETQYF. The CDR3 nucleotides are TGTGCCAGCTCACCTTCCCCGGGACTAGCGGGGGCTGAGACCCAGTACTTC.